The sequence of this T cell receptor beta chain was determined in a study of shared clonotypes between healthy human individuals. The study, taken as a whole, reports: The study drew on few donors, limiting represented genetic and exposure-history diversity.

This clone appeared once. Its antigen is currently unknown. TCRdb's copy holds only in-frame clones and misses some; the assay was immunoSEQ multiplex PCR. Here the sample spans millions of clones, about 95% being singletons. CD45RO-negative cells were positively selected for CCR7, leaving out terminally differentiated effector memory CD45RA+ cells. The sequencing sample was made of naive CD8+ T cells sorted from blood. The clonotype was recovered from a man aged 18 to 35 in good health.

The CDR3 sequence: CATTQGVGTDTQYF. The CDR3 nucleotides are TGTGCCACCACCCAGGGCGTAGGCACAGATACGCAGTATTTT. V gene TRBV27 combines with J gene TRBJ2-3, with D perhaps matching TRBD1 (5 bases). V was cut by 10 bases and J by 1 base, with 15 bases left in between. Germline loops: CDR1 MNHEY, CDR2 SMNVEV (reference sequence). This CDR3 region has 14 residues.